The source of this T cell receptor beta chain is a study of shared clonotypes between healthy human individuals. Genomic DNA for unsorted samples, which was extracted with the QIAamp DNA Blood Mini kit, came from about 83 million PBMCs. Per the germline V gene, CDR1 is KGHSH and CDR2 is LQKENI. Trimming removed 3 bases from V and 4 bases from J; junction bases left unmatched: 4. This CDR3 spans 14 amino acids. The assay was immunoSEQ multiplex PCR, and TCRdb's table has in-frame clones only and misses some. The table has over 400,000 clones, around 80% seen once. Sequencing was performed on PBMCs. The V call is TRBV18, the J call TRBJ1-1; 8 bases are a match to TRBD1. The sequence was collected from a middle-aged woman in good health. Some clones in this sample may be carry-over from other donors' samples. The CDR3 loop reads CASSPNRGVTEAFF. The CDR3 DNA is TGTGCCAGCTCACCGAACAGGGGGGTCACTGAAGCTTTCTTT.